Presented here are 22 T cell receptor beta chains from one specimen sequenced in a study of human T cells and chemical hapten exposure. One entry per CDR3 protein, called by TCRdb with MiXCR from the RACE reads. Among more than 55,000 distinct CDR3 sequences listed, around 9.8% were seen once. The time point denotes: patch test 1, 2 weeks after DPC sensitization. The treatment denotes: therapeutic diphenylcyclopropenone sensitization with weekly scalp DPC. The material was whole blood, obtained in connection with sensitization to the hapten diphenylcyclopropenone (DPC). The origin of the receptors is a woman aged 40 to 55 with alopecia areata. Some clones in this sample may be carry-over from other donors' samples.

The chain is built from TRBV7-2 and TRBJ2-7; D remains ambiguous. From germline, CDR1 is SGHTA and CDR2 FQGNSA. V lost 4 bases and J lost 2, with 9 bases in between. This CDR3 region has 13 residues. The CDR3 sequence: CASSSPLTYEQYF. In DNA form, the CDR3 reads TGTGCCAGCAGCTCCCCCTTAACCTACGAGCAGTACTTC.

This clonotype appeared many times. V and J are TRBV18 and TRBJ2-1, with D unresolved. CDR3 size: 14 residues. Germline CDR1 is KGHSH and CDR2 is LQKENI. Trimming left V 6 bases short and J 5 bases short, with 14 bases between. CDR3 region: CASSRTPVDNEQFF. CDR3 coding DNA: TGTGCCAGCTCCCGAACCCCGGTGGACAATGAGCAGTTCTTC.

This clonotype occurred many times. The V call is TRBV7-9, the J call TRBJ1-4; D not resolved. Germline values: CDR1 SEHNR, CDR2 FQNEAQ (reference sequence). The CDR3 length is 15 residues. Between the trimmed V and J ends, which lost 5 bases and 7 bases, there was a span of 17 bases. The DNA for the CDR3 is TGTGCCAGCAGCGCCGGTACAAATCGGGCTGAAAAACTGTTTTTT. It yields the protein CASSAGTNRAEKLFF.

This clonotype showed up many times. The rearrangement joins TRBV19 to TRBJ1-5; TRBD1 might be the D (5 bases). The CDR3 runs 17 residues. With 5 bases removed from V and 2 bases from J, the gap between germline ends came to 19 bases. Germline assignment: CDR1 LNHDA and CDR2 SQIVND (reference sequence). CDR3 coding DNA: TGTGCCAGTAGTGCAAAACCCGCAGGGATGGGCAATCAGCCCCAGCATTTT. This gives the protein CASSAKPAGMGNQPQHF. The full variable domain, completed using reference TRBV19 and TRBJ1-5, is DGGITQSPKYLFRKEGQNVTLSCEQNLNHDAMYWYRQDPGQGLRLIYYSQIVNDFQKGDIAEGYSVSREKKESFPLTVTSAQKNPTAFYLCASSAKPAGMGNQPQHFGDGTRLSIL.

This clonotype has a count of ten or more. V usage is TRBV6-2 or TRBV6-3 and J usage is TRBJ1-5, with TRBD1 matching 7 bases. CDR3 length: 14 amino acids. Germline assignment: CDR1 MNHEY and CDR2 SVGEGT. V shed 6 bases, J shed 0 bases, and the junction held 2 bases outside the gene matches. CDR3 amino acids: CASSDRVSNQPQHF. The CDR3 bases are TGTGCCAGCAGCGACAGGGTTAGCAATCAGCCCCAGCATTTT.

This clonotype was seen at least ten times. The chain employs TRBV28 and TRBJ1-3; D is perhaps TRBD1 (5 bases). CDR3 size: 14 residues. Germline CDR1 MDHEN, CDR2 SYDVKM. V was trimmed by 3 bases and J by 0 bases, leaving 6 bases between them. In DNA, the CDR3 is TGTGCCAGCAGTTTGGGGGGCTCTGGAAACACCATATATTTT. Amino acid sequence: CASSLGGSGNTIYF. Filled out from reference TRBV28 and TRBJ1-3, the complete variable domain reads DVKVTQSSRYLVKRTGEKVFLECVQDMDHENMFWYRQDPGLGLRLIYFSYDVKMKEKGDIPEGYSVSREKKERFSLILESASTNQTSMYLCASSLGGSGNTIYFGEGSWLTVV.

This clonotype was found a few times. The V and J genes are TRBV7-9 and TRBJ2-4, with D hard to call. Per the germline V gene, CDR1 is SEHNR and CDR2 is FQNEAQ (reference sequence). The CDR3 is made up of 14 amino acids. V shed 1 base and J shed 5 bases, with 9 bases lying between them. The CDR3 region is CASSLGAIENIQYF. CDR3 nucleotide sequence: TGTGCCAGCAGCTTAGGAGCGATAGAAAACATTCAGTACTTC.

The chain links TRBV13 to TRBJ1-4; D may be TRBD1 (6 bases). The CDR3 loop spans 14 amino acids. The germline V gene has CDR1 PRHDT and CDR2 FYEKMQ (reference sequence). Trimming removed 5 bases from V and 4 bases from J, with 11 bases in between. The CDR3 loop is CASSERGLNEKLFF. DNA of the CDR3: TGTGCCAGCAGCGAACGGGGGCTTAATGAAAAACTGTTTTTT.

This clonotype showed up many times. This chain joins TRBV4-3 and TRBJ2-1, with TRBD2 matching over 11 bases. The CDR3 is 15 amino acids. Germline V gene lookup returns CDR1 LGHNA and CDR2 YSLEER. V was clipped by 8 bases and J by 6 bases; unmatched bases: 9. As DNA, the CDR3 is TGCGCCAGCGGGATAGCGGGGGGGCCGGGCAATGAGCAGTTCTTC. This translates into CASGIAGGPGNEQFF.

The rearrangement joins TRBV10-3 to TRBJ2-2; D tentatively fits TRBD1 or TRBD2 (5 bases each). Trimming pared 9 bases from V and 0 bases from J, leaving 14 bases between. In germline, CDR1 is ENHRY, CDR2 SYGVKD. CDR3 size: 15 residues. In nucleotides, the CDR3 is TGTGCCATGGGGGTAGGGGCGACGAACACCGGGGAGCTGTTTTTT. Amino acids: CAMGVGATNTGELFF.

This clonotype has at least ten counts. V gene TRBV28 combines with J gene TRBJ2-5; 7 positions match TRBD2. Germline loops: CDR1 MDHEN, CDR2 SYDVKM. This CDR3 contains 13 residues. The V and J ends lost 7 bases and 7 bases, in that order; junction bases with no gene match: 9. CDR3 in DNA: TGTGCCAGCACGAGGCGGGGGAAGGGGACCCAGTACTTC. This sequence encodes CASTRRGKGTQYF. Full variable domain (remainder filled in from reference TRBV28 and TRBJ2-5): DVKVTQSSRYLVKRTGEKVFLECVQDMDHENMFWYRQDPGLGLRLIYFSYDVKMKEKGDIPEGYSVSREKKERFSLILESASTNQTSMYLCASTRRGKGTQYFGPGTRLLVL.

The chain uses TRBV6-2 or TRBV6-3 and TRBJ1-5, with D unclear. V lost 6 bases and J 0 bases, leaving 15 bases between the germline ends. The germline gives CDR1 MNHEY, CDR2 SVGEGT. This CDR3 spans 16 amino acids. CDR3 residues: CASSPPRDVSNQPQHF. Written as DNA, the CDR3 is TGTGCCAGCAGCCCCCCCCGAGACGTTAGCAATCAGCCCCAGCATTTT.

The chain links TRBV27 to TRBJ2-1; 8 nucleotides line up with TRBD2. The CDR3 consists of 14 residues. Trimming cost V 7 bases and J 5 bases; bases outside gene matches: 7. Germline CDR1 reads MNHEY; CDR2 reads SMNVEV (reference sequence). The CDR3 DNA follows: TGTGCCAGCACCCCCGGGGGGGCCCACAATGAGCAGTTCTTC. Its translation is CASTPGGAHNEQFF.

At least ten counts were recorded for this clonotype. The J gene is TRBJ1-6, the V gene TRBV12-3 or TRBV12-4, with a possible D match to TRBD1 (6 bases). This CDR3 has 14 amino acids. V lost 4 bases, J lost 8 bases, and 12 bases lay in between. Here the CDR3 DNA reads TGTGCCAGCAGTTGGGGGGGCGTGGATTCACCCCTCCACTTT. Its translation: CASSWGGVDSPLHF.

This clonotype was detected only a few times. The chain recombines TRBV19 with TRBJ1-2; D perhaps matches TRBD1 (6 bases). CDR3 size: 14 residues. V was trimmed by 5 bases and J by 3 bases, leaving 13 bases between them. CDR1 is LNHDA, CDR2 SQIVND, per germline (reference sequence). CDR3 DNA sequence: TGTGCCAGTAGTCCCATGGGGGCTGACTATGGCTACACCTTC. It specifies CASSPMGADYGYTF.

On this clonotype: This may come from a read error, since a much larger clone is one base off. The rearrangement joins TRBV7-9 to TRBJ1-4; TRBD1 aligns across 12 bases. The CDR3 extends over 17 amino acids. The germline V gene encodes CDR1 SEHNR and CDR2 FQNEAQ (reference sequence). As DNA, the CDR3 is TGTGCCAGCAGCCCTGGGACAGGGGGCACCACTAATGAAAAACTGTTATTT. It encodes CASSPGTGGTTNEKLLF.

This clonotype was detected a few times. The chain couples TRBV20-1 to TRBJ2-2, with D perhaps assigned TRBD1 or TRBD2 (5 bases each). Germline V gives CDR1 DFQATT, CDR2 SNEGSKA (reference sequence). V dropped 7 bases and J dropped 2 bases, with 14 bases sitting between them. CDR3 length: 14 residues. CDR3 in amino acids: CSVPGRDNTGELFF. The CDR3, as DNA: TGCAGTGTGCCCGGCAGGGACAACACCGGGGAGCTGTTTTTT.

The sample holds a few counts of this clonotype. V and J are TRBV6-6 and TRBJ2-3, with 10 bases that match TRBD1. Germline V lookup: CDR1 MNHNY, CDR2 SVGAGI (reference sequence). This CDR3 region has 15 residues. The V segment lost 2 bases and the J segment 4 bases; nucleotides outside the gene matches: 3. CDR3 sequence: CASSYGQGDADTQYF. CDR3 nucleotides: TGTGCCAGCAGTTACGGACAGGGGGACGCAGATACGCAGTATTTT.

This clonotype was counted at least ten times. The V gene is TRBV25-1, the J gene TRBJ2-1; D is perhaps TRBD1 or TRBD2 (5 bases each). V was shortened by 3 bases and J by 9 bases, with 12 bases between the two germline ends. Germline CDR1 is MGHDK and CDR2 is SYGVNS. The CDR3 is 13 residues long. In nucleotides, the CDR3 is TGTGCCAGCAGTGAGGGACCTACGGGTGAGCAGTTCTTC. Its protein is CASSEGPTGEQFF.

The sample holds a few counts of this clonotype. The chain has TRBV11-2 and TRBJ1-2; TRBD1 might be the D (6 bases). The V end was cut by 5 bases, the J end by 2 bases, with 12 bases between. Germline V gives CDR1 SGHAT, CDR2 FQNNGV. This CDR3 has 14 amino acids. The CDR3 bases are TGTGCCAGCAGCCAGATACAGGGAAACTATGGCTACACCTTC. As protein: CASSQIQGNYGYTF.

This clonotype was counted only a few times. The rearrangement links TRBV28 to TRBJ1-2; D is perhaps TRBD1 (6 bases). CDR3 size: 12 residues. Germline V gene sequence: CDR1 MDHEN, CDR2 SYDVKM. V lost 4 bases and J lost 5, with 8 bases in between. In nucleotides, the CDR3 is TGTGCCAGCAGTTCCGGGACATATGGCTACACCTTC. As protein: CASSSGTYGYTF.

Ten or more counts support this clonotype. J is TRBJ1-3 and V is TRBV11-2; TRBD1 matches at 7 bases. The CDR3 has 13 residues. The V gene's germline CDR1 is SGHAT and CDR2 FQNNGV. The V gene end was trimmed by 6 bases and the J gene end by 4 bases; junction bases not matched to a gene: 3. The CDR3 bases are TGTGCCAGCAGGAGGGGGCTGGGAAACACCATATATTTT. Translating it yields CASRRGLGNTIYF.